A single TCR beta chain is shown here with its context. These data are taken from a study of blood T cell repertoires in COVID-19. Here immunoSEQ multiplex PCR was the method, and the copy in TCRdb shows in-frame clones only, minus some. Of 200,000 to 250,000 clones in the sample, about 88% are singletons; the top ten hold about a tenth. Trimming took 5 bases from V and 2 from J, leaving 15 bases between them. The CDR3 runs to 16 residues. Per the germline V gene, CDR1 is KGHDR and CDR2 is SFDVKD. The TCR comes from a woman aged 50 to 60 with COVID-19, enrolled during active disease. The rearrangement joins TRBV24-1 to TRBJ1-5; maybe TRBD1 (5 bases). Source material: peripheral blood. The CDR3: CATSVSTDLRNQPQHF. In DNA form, the CDR3 reads TGTGCCACCAGTGTCTCGACAGACCTTCGCAATCAGCCCCAGCATTTT.